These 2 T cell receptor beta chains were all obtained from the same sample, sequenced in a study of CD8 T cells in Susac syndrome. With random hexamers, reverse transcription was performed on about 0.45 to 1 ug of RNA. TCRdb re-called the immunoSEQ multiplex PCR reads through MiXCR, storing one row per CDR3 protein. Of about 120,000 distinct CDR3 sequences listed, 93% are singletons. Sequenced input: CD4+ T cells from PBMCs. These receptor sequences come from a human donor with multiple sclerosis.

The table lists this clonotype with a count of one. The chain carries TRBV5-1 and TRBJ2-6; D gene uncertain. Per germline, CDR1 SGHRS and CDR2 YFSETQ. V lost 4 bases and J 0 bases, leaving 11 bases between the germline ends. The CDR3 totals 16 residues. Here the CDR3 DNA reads TGCGCCAGCAGCAGCCTCCAGGACTCTGGGGCCAACGTCCTGACTTTC. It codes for CASSSLQDSGANVLTF.

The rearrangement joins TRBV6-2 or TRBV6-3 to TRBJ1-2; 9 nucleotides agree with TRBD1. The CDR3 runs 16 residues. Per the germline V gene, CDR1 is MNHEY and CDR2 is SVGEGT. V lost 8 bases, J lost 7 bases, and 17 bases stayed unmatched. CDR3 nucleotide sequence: TGTGCCAGCCGGAGGGTGGACATGGGACAGGGACGTGGCTACACCTTC. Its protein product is CASRRVDMGQGRGYTF.